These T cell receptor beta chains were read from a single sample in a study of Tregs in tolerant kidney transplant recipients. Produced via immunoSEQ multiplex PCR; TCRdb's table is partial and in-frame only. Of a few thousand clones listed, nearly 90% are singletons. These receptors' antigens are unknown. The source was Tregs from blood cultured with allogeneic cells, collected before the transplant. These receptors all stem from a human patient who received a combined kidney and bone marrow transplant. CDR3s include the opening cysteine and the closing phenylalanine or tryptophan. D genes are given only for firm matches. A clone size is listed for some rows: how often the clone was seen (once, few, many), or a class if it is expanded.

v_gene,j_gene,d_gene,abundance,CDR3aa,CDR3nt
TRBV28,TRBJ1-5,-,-,CASSFGGGAQPQHF,TGTGCCAGCAGTTTTGGGGGTGGGGCTCAGCCCCAGCATTTT
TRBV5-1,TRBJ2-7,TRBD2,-,CASSPRTSGSSEQYF,TGCGCCAGCAGCCCCCGGACTAGTGGGTCTTCCGAGCAGTACTTC
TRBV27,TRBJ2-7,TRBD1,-,CASSFSPGQSYEQYF,TGTGCCAGCAGTTTCTCCCCGGGACAGTCCTACGAGCAGTACTTC
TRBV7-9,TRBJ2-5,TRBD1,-,CASSLGQGAWETQYF,TGTGCCAGCAGCTTGGGACAGGGGGCTTGGGAGACCCAGTACTTC
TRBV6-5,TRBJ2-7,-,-,CASSYSGRIDEQYF,TGTGCCAGCAGTTACTCGGGGAGGATCGACGAGCAGTACTTC
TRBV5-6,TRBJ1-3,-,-,CASSFGAGNTIYF,TGTGCCAGCAGCTTCGGGGCAGGAAACACCATATATTTT
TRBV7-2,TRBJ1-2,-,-,CASSPRWGANYGYTF,TGTGCCAGCAGCCCCCGGTGGGGAGCTAACTATGGCTACACCTTC
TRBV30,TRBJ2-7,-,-,CAWGGLSYEQYF,TGTGCCTGGGGTGGGCTTTCCTACGAGCAGTACTTC
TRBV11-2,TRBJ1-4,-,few,CASSLGWGSRHQFF,TGTGCCAGCAGCTTAGGCTGGGGTAGCCGGCATCAGTTTTTT
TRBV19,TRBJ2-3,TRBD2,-,CASRTSGPTDTQYF,TGTGCCAGCCGGACTAGCGGACCCACAGATACGCAGTATTTT
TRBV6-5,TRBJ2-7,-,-,CASSYRDGPYEQYF,TGTGCCAGCAGTTACCGGGACGGACCCTACGAGCAGTACTTC
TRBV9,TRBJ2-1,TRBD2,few,CASSPTGTSFGTEQFF,TGTGCCAGCAGCCCAACCGGGACTAGCTTTGGAACTGAGCAGTTCTTC
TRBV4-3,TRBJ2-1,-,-,CASSHGGRTEQFF,TGCGCCAGCAGTCATGGGGGCCGAACAGAGCAGTTCTTC
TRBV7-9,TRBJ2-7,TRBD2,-,CASSFVGGSYEQYF,TGTGCCAGCAGCTTCGTGGGAGGGTCCTACGAGCAGTACTTC
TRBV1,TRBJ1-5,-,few,CTSSQDERRGPCNQPQHF,TGCACCAGCAGCCAAGATGAGCGTCGCGGGCCGTGCAATCAGCCCCAGCATTTT
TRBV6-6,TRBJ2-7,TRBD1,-,CASSYLRKTGDYEQYF,TGTGCCAGCAGTTACCTTCGTAAGACAGGGGACTACGAGCAGTACTTC
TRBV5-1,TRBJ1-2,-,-,CASSLSSGGGYTF,TGCGCCAGCAGCTTGAGCTCGGGGGGCGGCTACACCTTC
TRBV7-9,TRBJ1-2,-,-,CASSLAGGNYGYTF,TGTGCCAGCAGCTTAGCCGGCGGTAACTATGGCTACACCTTC
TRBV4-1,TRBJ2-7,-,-,CASSQEAGADYEQYF,TGCGCCAGCAGCCAAGAGGCAGGAGCCGACTACGAGCAGTACTTC
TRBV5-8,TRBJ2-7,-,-,CASSLGAPKADEQYF,TGTGCCAGCAGCTTGGGGGCCCCAAAAGCCGACGAGCAGTACTTC
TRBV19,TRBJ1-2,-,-,CASSSRDNYYGYTF,TGTGCCAGTAGTTCCCGGGATAATTACTATGGCTACACCTTC
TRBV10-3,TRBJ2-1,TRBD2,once,CAIRALAGPNNEQFF,TGTGCCATCAGAGCGCTAGCGGGTCCCAACAATGAGCAGTTCTTC
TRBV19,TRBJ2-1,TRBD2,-,CASSIGRGVYNEQFF,TGTGCCAGTAGTATAGGGCGGGGGGTCTACAATGAGCAGTTCTTC
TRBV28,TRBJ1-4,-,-,CASRPQGTGDEKLFF,TGTGCCAGCAGACCACAGGGCACGGGAGATGAAAAACTGTTTTTT
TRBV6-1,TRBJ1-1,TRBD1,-,CASSTTGGGEAFF,TGTGCCAGCAGCACAACAGGGGGAGGTGAAGCTTTCTTT
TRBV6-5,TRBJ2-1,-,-,CASSVQGKNYNEQFF,TGTGCCAGCAGCGTACAGGGAAAAAATTACAATGAGCAGTTCTTC
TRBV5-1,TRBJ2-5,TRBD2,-,CASRLAVQETQYF,TGCGCCAGCCGACTAGCGGTCCAAGAGACCCAGTACTTC
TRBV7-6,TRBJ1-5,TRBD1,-,CASSLGPTGANQPQHF,TGTGCCAGCAGCTTGGGGCCGACAGGGGCGAATCAGCCCCAGCATTTT
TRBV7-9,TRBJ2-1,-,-,CASSVRDTHNEQFF,TGTGCCAGCAGCGTCCGGGACACCCACAATGAGCAGTTCTTC
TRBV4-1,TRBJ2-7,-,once,CASSQDSSYEQYF,TGCGCCAGCAGCCAAGACAGCTCCTACGAGCAGTACTTC